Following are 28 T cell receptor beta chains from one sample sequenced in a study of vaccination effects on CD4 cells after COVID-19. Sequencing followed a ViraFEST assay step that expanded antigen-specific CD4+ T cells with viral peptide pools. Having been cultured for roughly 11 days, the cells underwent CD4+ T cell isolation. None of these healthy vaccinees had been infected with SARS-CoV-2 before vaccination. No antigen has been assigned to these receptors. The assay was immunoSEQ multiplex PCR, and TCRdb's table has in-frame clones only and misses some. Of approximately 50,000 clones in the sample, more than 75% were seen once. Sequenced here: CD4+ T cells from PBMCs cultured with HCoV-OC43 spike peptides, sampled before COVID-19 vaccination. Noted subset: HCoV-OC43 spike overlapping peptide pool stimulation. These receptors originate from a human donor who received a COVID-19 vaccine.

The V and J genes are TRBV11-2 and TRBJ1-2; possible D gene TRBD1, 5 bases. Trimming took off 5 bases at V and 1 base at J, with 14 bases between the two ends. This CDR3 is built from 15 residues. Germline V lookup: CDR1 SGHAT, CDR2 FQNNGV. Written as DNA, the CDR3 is TGTGCCAGCAGCCTGACCCGGGGGGGTAACTATGGCTACACCTTC. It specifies CASSLTRGGNYGYTF. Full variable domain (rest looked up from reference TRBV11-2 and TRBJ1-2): EAGVAQSPRYKIIEKRQSVAFWCNPISGHATLYWYQQILGQGPKLLIQFQNNGVVDDSQLPKDRFSAERLKGVDSTLKIQPAKLEDSAVYLCASSLTRGGNYGYTFGSGTRLTVV.

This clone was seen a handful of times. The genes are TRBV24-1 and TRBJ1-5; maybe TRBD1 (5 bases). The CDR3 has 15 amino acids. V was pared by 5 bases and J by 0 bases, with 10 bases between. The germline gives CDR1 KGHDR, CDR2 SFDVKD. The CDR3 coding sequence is TGTGCCACCAGTGCCGGGACTTATAGCAATCAGCCCCAGCATTTT. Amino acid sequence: CATSAGTYSNQPQHF.

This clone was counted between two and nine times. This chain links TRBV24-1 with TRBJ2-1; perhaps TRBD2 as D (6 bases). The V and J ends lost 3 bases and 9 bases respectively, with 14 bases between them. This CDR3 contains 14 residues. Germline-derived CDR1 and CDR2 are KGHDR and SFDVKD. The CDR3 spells CATSDRLGSSEQFF. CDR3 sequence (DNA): TGTGCCACCAGTGATCGACTAGGATCAAGTGAGCAGTTCTTC.

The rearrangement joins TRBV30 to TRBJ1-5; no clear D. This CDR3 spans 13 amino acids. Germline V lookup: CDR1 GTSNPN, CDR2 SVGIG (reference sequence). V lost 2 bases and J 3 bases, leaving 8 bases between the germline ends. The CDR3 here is CAWSKTFNQPQHF. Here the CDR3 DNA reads TGTGCCTGGAGTAAAACCTTCAATCAGCCCCAGCATTTT. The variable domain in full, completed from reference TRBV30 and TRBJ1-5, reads SQTIHQWPATLVQPVGSPLSLECTVEGTSNPNLYWYRQAAGRGLQLLFYSVGIGQISSEVPQNLSASRPQDRQFILSSKKLLLSDSGFYLCAWSKTFNQPQHFGDGTRLSIL.

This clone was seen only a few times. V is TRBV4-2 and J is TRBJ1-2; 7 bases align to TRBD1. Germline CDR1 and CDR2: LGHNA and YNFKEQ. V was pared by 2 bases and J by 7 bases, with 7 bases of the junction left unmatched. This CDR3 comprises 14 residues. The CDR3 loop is CASSQTDGQAGYTF. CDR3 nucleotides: TGTGCCAGCAGCCAAACAGACGGACAGGCTGGCTACACCTTC.

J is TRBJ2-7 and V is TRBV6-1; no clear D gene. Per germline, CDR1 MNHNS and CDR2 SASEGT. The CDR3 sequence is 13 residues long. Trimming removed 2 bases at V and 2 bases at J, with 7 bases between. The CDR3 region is CASSESPTYEQYV. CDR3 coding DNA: TGTGCCAGCAGTGAATCTCCAACCTACGAGCAGTACGTC.

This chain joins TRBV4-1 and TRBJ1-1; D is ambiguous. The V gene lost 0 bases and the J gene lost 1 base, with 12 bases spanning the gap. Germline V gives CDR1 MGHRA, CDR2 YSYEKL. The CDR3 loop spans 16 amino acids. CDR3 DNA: TGCGCCAGCAGCCAAGATGCCCGGAGTAGGAACACTGAAGCTTTCTTT. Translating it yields CASSQDARSRNTEAFF.

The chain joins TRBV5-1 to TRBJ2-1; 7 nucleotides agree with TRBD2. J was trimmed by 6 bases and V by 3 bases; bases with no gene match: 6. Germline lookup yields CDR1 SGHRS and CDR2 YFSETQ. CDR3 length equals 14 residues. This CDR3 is CASSWGGTSNEQFF. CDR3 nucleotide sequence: TGCGCCAGCAGCTGGGGGGGGACGAGCAATGAGCAGTTCTTC.

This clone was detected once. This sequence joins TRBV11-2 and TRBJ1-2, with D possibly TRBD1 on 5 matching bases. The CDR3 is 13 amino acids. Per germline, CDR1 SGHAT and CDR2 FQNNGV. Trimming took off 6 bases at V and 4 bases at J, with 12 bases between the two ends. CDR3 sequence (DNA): TGTGCCAGCAGTCTAGACAGAGGCTATGGCTACACCTTC. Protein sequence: CASSLDRGYGYTF.

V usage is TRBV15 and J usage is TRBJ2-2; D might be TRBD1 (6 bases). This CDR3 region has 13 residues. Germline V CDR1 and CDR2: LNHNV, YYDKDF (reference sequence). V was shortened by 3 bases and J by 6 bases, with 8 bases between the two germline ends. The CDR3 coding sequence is TGTGCCACCAGCAGGCAGGGGTCCGGGGAGCTGTTTTTT. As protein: CATSRQGSGELFF. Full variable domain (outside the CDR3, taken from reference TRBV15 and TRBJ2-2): DAMVIQNPRYQVTQFGKPVTLSCSQTLNHNVMYWYQQKSSQAPKLLFHYYDKDFNNEADTPDNFQSRRPNTSFCFLDIRSPGLGDTAMYLCATSRQGSGELFFGEGSRLTVL.

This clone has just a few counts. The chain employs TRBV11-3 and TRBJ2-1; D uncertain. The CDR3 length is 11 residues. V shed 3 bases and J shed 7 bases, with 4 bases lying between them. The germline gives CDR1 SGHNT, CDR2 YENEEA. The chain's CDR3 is CASSLGNEQFF. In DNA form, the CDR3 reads TGTGCCAGCAGCTTGGGAAATGAGCAGTTCTTC.

The CDR3 is CASSSLYGYTF. The CDR3 region has the DNA TGTGCCAGTAGTAGCCTCTATGGCTACACCTTC. This chain connects TRBV19 to TRBJ1-2; D gene unclear. CDR3 length: 11 amino acids. Trimming took 4 bases from V and 4 from J, leaving 4 bases between them. Germline lookup yields CDR1 LNHDA and CDR2 SQIVND (reference sequence). Full variable domain (remainder filled in from reference TRBV19 and TRBJ1-2): DGGITQSPKYLFRKEGQNVTLSCEQNLNHDAMYWYRQDPGQGLRLIYYSQIVNDFQKGDIAEGYSVSREKKESFPLTVTSAQKNPTAFYLCASSSLYGYTFGSGTRLTVV.

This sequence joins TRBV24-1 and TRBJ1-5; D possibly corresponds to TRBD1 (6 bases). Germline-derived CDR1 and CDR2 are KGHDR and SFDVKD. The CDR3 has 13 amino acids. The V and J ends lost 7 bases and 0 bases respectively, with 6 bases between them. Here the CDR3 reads CATRGASNQPQHF. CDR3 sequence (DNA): TGTGCCACCAGGGGGGCTAGCAATCAGCCCCAGCATTTT.

The CDR3 is CASSQVSQGTDTQYF. CDR3 coding DNA: TGCGCCAGCAGCCAAGTTTCTCAGGGGACAGATACGCAGTATTTT. This sequence joins TRBV4-1 and TRBJ2-3; a possible D gene is TRBD1 (6 bases). Germline CDR1 is MGHRA and CDR2 is YSYEKL. The CDR3 extends over 15 amino acids. The V end was cut by 1 base, the J end by 3 bases, with 11 bases between.

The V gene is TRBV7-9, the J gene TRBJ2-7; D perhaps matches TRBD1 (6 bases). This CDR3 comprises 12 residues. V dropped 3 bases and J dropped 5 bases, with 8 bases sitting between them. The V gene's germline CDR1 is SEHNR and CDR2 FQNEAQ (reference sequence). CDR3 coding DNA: TGTGCCAGCAGCTTTACAGGGAACGAGCAGTACGTC. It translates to CASSFTGNEQYV.

Written as DNA, the CDR3 is TGTGCCAGCAGTTCAGTAGGCGGCGGTCAACCCCTCCACTTT. This translates into CASSSVGGGQPLHF. This chain links TRBV6-2 or TRBV6-3 with TRBJ1-6, with no clear D. The CDR3 is 14 residues long. Trimming removed 4 bases at V and 12 bases at J, with 16 bases between. Germline V gene sequence: CDR1 MNHEY, CDR2 SVGEGT.

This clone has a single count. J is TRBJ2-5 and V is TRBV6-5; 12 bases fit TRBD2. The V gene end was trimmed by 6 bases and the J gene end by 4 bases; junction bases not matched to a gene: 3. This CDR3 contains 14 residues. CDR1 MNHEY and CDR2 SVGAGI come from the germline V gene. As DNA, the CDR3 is TGTGCCAGCAGGACTAGCGGGGGCATAGAGACCCAGTACTTC. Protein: CASRTSGGIETQYF.

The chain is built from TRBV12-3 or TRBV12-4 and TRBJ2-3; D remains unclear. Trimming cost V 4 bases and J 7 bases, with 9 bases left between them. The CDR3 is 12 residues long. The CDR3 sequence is CASSSDGYTQYF. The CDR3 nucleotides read TGTGCCAGCAGTTCGGACGGATATACGCAGTATTTT.

In nucleotides, the CDR3 is TGCGCCAGCAGTGACAGGGGGAACACTGAAGCTTTCTTT. The encoded protein is CASSDRGNTEAFF. The rearrangement uses TRBV10-1 and TRBJ1-1; D might be TRBD1 (6 bases). This CDR3 is built from 13 residues. The germline gives CDR1 WNHNN, CDR2 SYGVQD (reference sequence). The germline V and J ends were trimmed by 3 bases and 1 base, with 6 bases remaining between them.

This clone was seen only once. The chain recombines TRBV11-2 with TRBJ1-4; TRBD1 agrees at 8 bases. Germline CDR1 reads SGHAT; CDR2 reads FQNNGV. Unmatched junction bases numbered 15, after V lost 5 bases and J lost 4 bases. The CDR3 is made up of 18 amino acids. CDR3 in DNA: TGTGCCAGCAGCCCCCGGACAGGGATTACAATTCGTAATGAAAAACTGTTTTTT. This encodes CASSPRTGITIRNEKLFF. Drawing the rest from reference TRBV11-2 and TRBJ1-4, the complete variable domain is EAGVAQSPRYKIIEKRQSVAFWCNPISGHATLYWYQQILGQGPKLLIQFQNNGVVDDSQLPKDRFSAERLKGVDSTLKIQPAKLEDSAVYLCASSPRTGITIRNEKLFFGSGTQLSVL.

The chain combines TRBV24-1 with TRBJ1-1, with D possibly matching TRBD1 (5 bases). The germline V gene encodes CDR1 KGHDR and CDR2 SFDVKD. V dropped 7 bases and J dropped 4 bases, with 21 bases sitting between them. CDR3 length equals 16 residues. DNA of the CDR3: TGTGCCACCAGGCCCGGCGGCAGGGCGGTCGGCACTGAAGCTTTCTTT. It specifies CATRPGGRAVGTEAFF.

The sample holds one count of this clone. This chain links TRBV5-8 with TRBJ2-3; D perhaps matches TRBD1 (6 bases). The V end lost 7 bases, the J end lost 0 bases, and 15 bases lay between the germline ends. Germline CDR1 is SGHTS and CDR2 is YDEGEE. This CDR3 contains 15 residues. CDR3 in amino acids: CASPTWGPSTDTQYF. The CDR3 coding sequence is TGTGCCAGCCCTACATGGGGGCCTAGCACAGATACGCAGTATTTT.

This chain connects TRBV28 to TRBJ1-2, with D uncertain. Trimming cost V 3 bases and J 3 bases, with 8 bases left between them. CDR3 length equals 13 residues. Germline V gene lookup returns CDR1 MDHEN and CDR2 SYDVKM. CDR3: CASSFGHDYGYTF. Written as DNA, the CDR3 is TGTGCCAGCAGTTTCGGCCATGACTATGGCTACACCTTC.

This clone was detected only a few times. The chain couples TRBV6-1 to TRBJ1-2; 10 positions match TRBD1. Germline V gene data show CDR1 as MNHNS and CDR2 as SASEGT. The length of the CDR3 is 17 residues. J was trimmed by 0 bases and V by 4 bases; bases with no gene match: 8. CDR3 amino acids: CASSGPDRGTSNYGYTF. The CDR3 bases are TGTGCCAGCAGTGGCCCGGACAGGGGGACCTCTAACTATGGCTACACCTTC.

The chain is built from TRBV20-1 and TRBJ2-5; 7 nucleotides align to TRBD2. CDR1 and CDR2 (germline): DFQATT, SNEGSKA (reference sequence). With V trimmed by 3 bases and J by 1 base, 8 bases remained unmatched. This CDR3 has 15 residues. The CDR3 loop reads CSASLGGLFQETQYF. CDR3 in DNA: TGCAGTGCTAGTCTTGGGGGACTATTCCAAGAGACCCAGTACTTC.

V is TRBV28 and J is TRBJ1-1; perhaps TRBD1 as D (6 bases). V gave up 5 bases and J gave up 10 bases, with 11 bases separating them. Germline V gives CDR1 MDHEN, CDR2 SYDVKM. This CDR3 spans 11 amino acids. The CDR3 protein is CASSGGAGAFF. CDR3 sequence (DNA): TGTGCCAGCAGTGGGGGGGCCGGAGCTTTCTTT.

DNA for the CDR3: TGCGCCAGCAGTGAGGGGGGGCCCGAAGATACGCAGTATTTT. It codes for CASSEGGPEDTQYF. The rearrangement uses TRBV10-1 and TRBJ2-3; possibly TRBD1 or TRBD2 for D (6 bases each). Trimming took off 2 bases at V and 5 bases at J, with 11 bases between the two ends. This CDR3 is built from 14 residues. Germline values: CDR1 WNHNN, CDR2 SYGVQD (reference sequence).

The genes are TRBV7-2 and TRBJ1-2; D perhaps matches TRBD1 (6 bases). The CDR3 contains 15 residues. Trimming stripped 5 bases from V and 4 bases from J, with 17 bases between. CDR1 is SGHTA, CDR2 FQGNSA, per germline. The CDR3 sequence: CASSPAHRAGYGYTF. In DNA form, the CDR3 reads TGTGCCAGCAGCCCCGCCCACAGGGCGGGCTATGGCTACACCTTC.